A single sample gave rise to the 17 T cell receptor beta chains below, sequenced in a study of shared clonotypes between healthy human individuals. Measured with immunoSEQ multiplex PCR; TCRdb has only the in-frame clones, and not every one. The profile shows about 490,000 clones, around 80% of them singletons. The material sequenced was PBMCs. These receptor sequences come from a woman aged 40 to 49 in good health. Some clones in this sample may be carry-over from other donors' samples.

Worth noting for this clone: The sample has other DNA sequences that encode this CDR3 too. The chain joins TRBV7-3 to TRBJ2-3; a possible D gene is TRBD2 (5 bases). V was trimmed by 2 bases and J by 4 bases, leaving 10 bases between them. Germline loops: CDR1 SGHTA, CDR2 FQGTGA. CDR3 length: 14 residues. The CDR3 DNA reads TGTGCCAGCAGCTTAGGGCTAGCCGCAGATACGCAGTATTTT. Protein: CASSLGLAADTQYF.

This clone was seen a handful of times. The V call is TRBV11-3, the J call TRBJ1-1; no clear D gene. In germline, CDR1 is SGHNT, CDR2 YENEEA. The germline V and J ends were trimmed by 0 bases and 1 base, with 3 bases remaining between them. The CDR3 is 13 residues long. The CDR3 spells CASSLEWNTEAFF. CDR3 coding DNA: TGTGCCAGCAGCTTAGAATGGAACACTGAAGCTTTCTTT.

This chain links TRBV5-1 with TRBJ2-1; TRBD2 agrees at 10 bases. Losses at the gene ends were 4 bases for V and 0 bases for J; bases not matched to a gene: 10. Germline V gives CDR1 SGHRS, CDR2 YFSETQ. The CDR3 consists of 18 residues. DNA for the CDR3: TGCGCCAGCAGCCCGGGGACTAGCGCGCGGAGCTCCTACAATGAGCAGTTCTTC. This codes for CASSPGTSARSSYNEQFF.

DNA for the CDR3: TGCGCCAGCAGTAGAGGTGCAGGGCAAGAGACCCAGTACTTC. Amino acid sequence: CASSRGAGQETQYF. This chain links TRBV5-1 with TRBJ2-5; D possibly corresponds to TRBD1 (5 bases). Germline-derived CDR1 and CDR2 are SGHRS and YFSETQ. This CDR3 has 14 residues. V dropped 5 bases and J dropped 2 bases, with 13 bases sitting between them.

This chain joins TRBV9 and TRBJ2-1; maybe TRBD2 (6 bases). The CDR3 runs 14 residues. Germline V lookup: CDR1 SGDLS, CDR2 YYNGEE. V dropped 4 bases and J dropped 12 bases, with 20 bases sitting between them. The CDR3 is CASSPARVGGWQFF. CDR3 bases: TGTGCCAGCAGCCCAGCCCGGGTAGGAGGGTGGCAGTTCTTC.

The chain combines TRBV19 with TRBJ1-3; a weak D match, TRBD1 (6 bases). V lost 7 bases, J lost 0 bases, and 13 bases lay in between. The CDR3 sequence is 15 residues long. Per the germline V gene, CDR1 is LNHDA and CDR2 is SQIVND (reference sequence). DNA of the CDR3: TGTGCCAGTACCCCGACAGGAGGCTCTGGAAACACCATATATTTT. Amino acid sequence: CASTPTGGSGNTIYF.

The chain employs TRBV7-2 and TRBJ1-2; TRBD1 matches at 9 bases. The CDR3 runs to 13 residues. The trim removed 4 bases at V and 8 bases at J, leaving 5 bases unmatched. CDR1 is SGHTA and CDR2 is FQGNSA in the germline V gene. CDR3 sequence (DNA): TGTGCCAGCAGCTGGGACAGGGTACAGGGCTACACCTTC. Translated: CASSWDRVQGYTF.

This clone appeared a single time. The gene calls are TRBV7-8 and TRBJ2-1, with D unclear. CDR3 length equals 15 residues. V gave up 7 bases and J gave up 0 bases, with 13 bases separating them. The germline V gene encodes CDR1 SGHVS and CDR2 FQNEAQ. This CDR3 is CASTKVGISYNEQFF. CDR3 nucleotides: TGTGCCAGCACCAAAGTGGGAATCTCCTACAATGAGCAGTTCTTC.

The rearrangement links TRBV7-2 to TRBJ2-7; D might be TRBD1 (6 bases). This CDR3 has 14 amino acids. Germline V gene data show CDR1 as SGHTA and CDR2 as FQGNSA. The V gene lost 2 bases and the J gene lost 4 bases, with 12 bases spanning the gap. The CDR3: CASSLLGAGYEQYF. CDR3 sequence (DNA): TGTGCCAGCAGCTTATTGGGGGCGGGTTACGAGCAGTACTTC.

The rearrangement links TRBV9 to TRBJ2-7, with D possibly being TRBD1 (6 bases). The CDR3 contains 12 residues. The germline V gene has CDR1 SGDLS and CDR2 YYNGEE. The V gene lost 2 bases and the J gene lost 6 bases, with 9 bases spanning the gap. CDR3 nucleotide sequence: TGTGCCAGCAGCGTTGAAGGGGGCGAGCAGTACTTC. It translates to CASSVEGGEQYF.

V usage is TRBV19 and J usage is TRBJ2-7, with 11 bases aligning to TRBD2. Trimming removed 6 bases from V and 0 bases from J; junction bases left unmatched: 4. The CDR3 loop spans 15 amino acids. In germline, CDR1 is LNHDA, CDR2 SQIVND (reference sequence). CDR3 region: CASSRLAGISYEQYF. The CDR3, as DNA: TGTGCCAGTAGCCGACTAGCGGGGATCTCCTACGAGCAGTACTTC.

The V gene is TRBV18, the J gene TRBJ1-5; D may be TRBD1 (6 bases). V lost 2 bases and J 7 bases, leaving 15 bases between the germline ends. This CDR3 region has 15 residues. Germline CDR1 is KGHSH and CDR2 is LQKENI. In nucleotides, the CDR3 is TGTGCCAGCTCACCAGAGGGGGGGTACGGGCAGCCCCAGCATTTT. This sequence encodes CASSPEGGYGQPQHF.

The rearrangement joins TRBV4-1 to TRBJ2-5; 8 positions match TRBD1. Germline loops: CDR1 MGHRA, CDR2 YSYEKL. The CDR3 totals 14 residues. The J segment lost 3 bases and the V segment lost 6 bases, leaving 6 bases of the junction unmatched. This CDR3 reads CASRRTGSKETQYF. The DNA for the CDR3 is TGCGCCAGCAGAAGGACAGGGTCGAAAGAGACCCAGTACTTC.

The chain is built from TRBV18 and TRBJ2-5, with a weak D call TRBD1 (6 bases). Trimming left V 0 bases short and J 5 bases short, with 7 bases between. The CDR3 loop spans 13 amino acids. The germline V gene encodes CDR1 KGHSH and CDR2 LQKENI. In nucleotides, the CDR3 is TGTGCCAGCTCACCACCGCAGGGGGAGACCCAGTACTTC. It encodes CASSPPQGETQYF.

As for this clone: This likely comes from a read error, as the CDR3 has no conserved phenylalanine or tryptophan at its end. Because the CDR3's place on the DNA is in doubt, the DNA is left out and the CDR3 is given as listed by TCRdb. This chain uses TRBV5-1 with TRBJ2-7; the table's D call, TRBD2, has no DNA check behind it. The germline gives CDR1 SGHRS, CDR2 YFSETQ. The CDR3 is made up of 12 amino acids, end residues included. The chain's CDR3 is CASSFLWGEKRL.

The V and J genes are TRBV7-9 and TRBJ2-7; D unresolved. CDR3 length equals 14 residues. Deletions cut 1 base from V and 7 bases from J, with 14 bases between. In germline, CDR1 is SEHNR, CDR2 FQNEAQ (reference sequence). This CDR3 is CASSLGGAVEEQYF. The CDR3 bases are TGTGCCAGCAGCTTAGGCGGAGCCGTCGAGGAGCAGTACTTC.

Only a few counts were recorded for this clone. The rearrangement links TRBV30 to TRBJ2-3, with TRBD2 matching over 7 bases. CDR3 length equals 15 residues. CDR1 is GTSNPN and CDR2 is SVGIG in the germline V gene (reference sequence). The trim removed 4 bases at V and 1 base at J, leaving 8 bases unmatched. This CDR3 is CAWTPRLAGTDTQYF. Here the CDR3 DNA reads TGTGCCTGGACTCCTCGACTAGCAGGCACAGATACGCAGTATTTT.